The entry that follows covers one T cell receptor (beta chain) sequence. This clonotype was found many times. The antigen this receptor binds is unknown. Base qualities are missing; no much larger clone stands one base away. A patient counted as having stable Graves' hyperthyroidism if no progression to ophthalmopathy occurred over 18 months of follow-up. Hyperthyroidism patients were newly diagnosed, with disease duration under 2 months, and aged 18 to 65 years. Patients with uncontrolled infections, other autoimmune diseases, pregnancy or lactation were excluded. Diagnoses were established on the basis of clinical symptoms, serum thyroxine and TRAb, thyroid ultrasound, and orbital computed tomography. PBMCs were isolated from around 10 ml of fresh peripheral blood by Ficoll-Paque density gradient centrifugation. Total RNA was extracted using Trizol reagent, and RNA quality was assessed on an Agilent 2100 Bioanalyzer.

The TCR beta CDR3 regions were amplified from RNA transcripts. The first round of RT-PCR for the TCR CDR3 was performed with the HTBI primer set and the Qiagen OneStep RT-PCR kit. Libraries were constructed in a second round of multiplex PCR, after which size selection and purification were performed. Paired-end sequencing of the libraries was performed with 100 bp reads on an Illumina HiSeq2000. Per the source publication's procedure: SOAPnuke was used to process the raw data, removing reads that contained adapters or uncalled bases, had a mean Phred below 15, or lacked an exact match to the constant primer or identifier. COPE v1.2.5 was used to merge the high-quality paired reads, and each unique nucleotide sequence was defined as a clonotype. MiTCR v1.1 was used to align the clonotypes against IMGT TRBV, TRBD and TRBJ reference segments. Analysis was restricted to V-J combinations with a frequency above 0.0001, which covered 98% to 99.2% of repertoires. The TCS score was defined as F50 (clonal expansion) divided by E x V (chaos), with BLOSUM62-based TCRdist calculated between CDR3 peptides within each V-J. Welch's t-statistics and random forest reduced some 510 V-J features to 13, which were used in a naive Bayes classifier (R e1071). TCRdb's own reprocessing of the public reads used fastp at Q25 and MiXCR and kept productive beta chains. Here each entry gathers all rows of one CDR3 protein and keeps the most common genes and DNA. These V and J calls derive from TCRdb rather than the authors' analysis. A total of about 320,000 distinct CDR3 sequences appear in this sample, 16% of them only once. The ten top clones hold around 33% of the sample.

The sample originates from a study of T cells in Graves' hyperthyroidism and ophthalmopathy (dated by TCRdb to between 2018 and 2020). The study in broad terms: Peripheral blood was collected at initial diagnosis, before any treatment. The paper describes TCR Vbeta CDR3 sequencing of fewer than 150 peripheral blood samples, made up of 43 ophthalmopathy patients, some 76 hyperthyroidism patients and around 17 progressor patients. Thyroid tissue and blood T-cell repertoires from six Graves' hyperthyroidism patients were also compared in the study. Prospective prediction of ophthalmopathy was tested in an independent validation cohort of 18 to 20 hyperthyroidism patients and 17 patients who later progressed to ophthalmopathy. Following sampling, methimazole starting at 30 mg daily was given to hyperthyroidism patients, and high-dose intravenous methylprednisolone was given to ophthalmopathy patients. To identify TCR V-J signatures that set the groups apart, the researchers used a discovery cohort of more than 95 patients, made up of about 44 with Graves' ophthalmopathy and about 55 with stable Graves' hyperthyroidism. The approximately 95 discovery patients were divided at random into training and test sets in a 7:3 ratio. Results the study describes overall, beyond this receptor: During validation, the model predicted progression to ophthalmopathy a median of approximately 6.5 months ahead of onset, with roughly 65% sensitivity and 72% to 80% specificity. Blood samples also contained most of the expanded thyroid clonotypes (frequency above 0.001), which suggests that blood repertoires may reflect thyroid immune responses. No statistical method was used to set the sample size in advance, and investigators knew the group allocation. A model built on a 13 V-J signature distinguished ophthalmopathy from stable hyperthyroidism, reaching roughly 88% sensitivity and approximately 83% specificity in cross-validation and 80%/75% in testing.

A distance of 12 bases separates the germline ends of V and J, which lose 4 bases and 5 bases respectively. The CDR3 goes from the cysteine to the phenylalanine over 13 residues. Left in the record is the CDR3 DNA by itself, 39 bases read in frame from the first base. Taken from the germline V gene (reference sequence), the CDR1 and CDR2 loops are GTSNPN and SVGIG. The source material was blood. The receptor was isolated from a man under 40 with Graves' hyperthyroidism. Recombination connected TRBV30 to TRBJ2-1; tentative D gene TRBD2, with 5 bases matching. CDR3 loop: CAWNSGKNNEQFF. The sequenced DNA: TGTGCCTGGAACAGCGGAAAGAACAATGAGCAGTTCTTC. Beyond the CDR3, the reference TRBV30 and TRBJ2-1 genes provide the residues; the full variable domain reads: SQTIHQWPATLVQPVGSPLSLECTVEGTSNPNLYWYRQAAGRGLQLLFYSVGIGQISSEVPQNLSASRPQDRQFILSSKKLLLSDSGFYLCAWNSGKNNEQFFGPGTRLTVL.